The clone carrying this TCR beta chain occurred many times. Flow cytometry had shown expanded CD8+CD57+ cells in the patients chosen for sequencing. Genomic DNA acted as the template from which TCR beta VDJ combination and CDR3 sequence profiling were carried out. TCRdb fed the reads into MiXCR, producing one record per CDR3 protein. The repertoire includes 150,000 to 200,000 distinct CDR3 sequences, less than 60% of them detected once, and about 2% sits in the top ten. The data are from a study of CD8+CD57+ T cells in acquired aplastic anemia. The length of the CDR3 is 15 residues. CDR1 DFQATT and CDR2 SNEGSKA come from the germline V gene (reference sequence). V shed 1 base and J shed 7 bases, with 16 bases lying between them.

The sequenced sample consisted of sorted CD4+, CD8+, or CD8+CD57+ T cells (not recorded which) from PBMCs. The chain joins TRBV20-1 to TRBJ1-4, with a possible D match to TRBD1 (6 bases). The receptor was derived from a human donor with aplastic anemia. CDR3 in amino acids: CSARVGSGGGEKLFF. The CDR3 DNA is TGCAGTGCTAGAGTAGGGTCCGGGGGCGGTGAAAAACTGTTTTTT.